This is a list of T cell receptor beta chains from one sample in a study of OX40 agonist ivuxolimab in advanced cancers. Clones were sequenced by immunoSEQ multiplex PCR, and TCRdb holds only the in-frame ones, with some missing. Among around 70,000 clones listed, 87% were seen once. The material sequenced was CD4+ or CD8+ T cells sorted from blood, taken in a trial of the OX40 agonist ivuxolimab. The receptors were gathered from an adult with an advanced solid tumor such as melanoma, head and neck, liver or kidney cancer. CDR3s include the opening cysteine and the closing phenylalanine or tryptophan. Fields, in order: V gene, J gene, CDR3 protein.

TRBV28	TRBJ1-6	CASSWSTRTDNSPLHF
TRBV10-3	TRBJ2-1	CAISESGTGNNEQFF
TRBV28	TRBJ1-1	CASSQGDMNTEAFF
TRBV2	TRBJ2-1	CASSDRASGGYNEQFF
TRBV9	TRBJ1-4	CASSVGGNNEKLFF
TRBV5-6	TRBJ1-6	CASSLDRGGSYNSPLHF
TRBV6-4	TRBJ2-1	CASSVQPGMGSYNEQFF
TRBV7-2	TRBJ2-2	CASSPSSVLNTGELFF
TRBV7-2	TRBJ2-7	CASSYRDSVAEQYF
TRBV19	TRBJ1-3	CASSRGPGNTIYF
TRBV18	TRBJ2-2	CASSPPSRMAGELFF
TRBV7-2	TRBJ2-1	CASSRRANGGYNEQFF
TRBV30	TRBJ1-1	CAWSGAPNTEAFF
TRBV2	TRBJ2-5	CASSDSSVQETQYF
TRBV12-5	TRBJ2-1	CASGLGQSSYNEQFF
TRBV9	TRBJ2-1	CASSVTPGQGQFF
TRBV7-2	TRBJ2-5	CASSLSPGRGFETQYF
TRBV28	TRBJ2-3	CASSGVGQGELTDTQYF
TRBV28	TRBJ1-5	CASSPWDGYNQPQHF
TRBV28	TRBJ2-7	CASSFGESRYF
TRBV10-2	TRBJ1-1	CASSGQGRTEAFF
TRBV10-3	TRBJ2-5	CAISDGYQETQYF
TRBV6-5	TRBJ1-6	CASKKDRGLSSPLHF
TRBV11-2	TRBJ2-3	CASSLSLAENTQYF
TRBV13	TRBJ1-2	CASSSRQGGHYGYTF
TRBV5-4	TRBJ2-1	CASRDVGDPSNEQFF
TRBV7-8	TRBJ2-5	CASSFGETQYF
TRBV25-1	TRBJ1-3	CASSESRNSGNTIYF
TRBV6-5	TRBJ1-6	CASSTRQGAFSPLHF
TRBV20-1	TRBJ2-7	CSARQGYEQYF
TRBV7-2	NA	CASSLRTGIAYEQYF
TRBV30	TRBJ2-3	CAWNTFRDRAVDTQYF
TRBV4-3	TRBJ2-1	CASSQSPGTANNEQFF
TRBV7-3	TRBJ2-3	CASSKAFGQDTQYF
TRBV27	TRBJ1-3	CLYKGGAKGNTIYF
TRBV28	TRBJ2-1	CASGFALGQFF
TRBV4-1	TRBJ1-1	CASSPGTGAFF
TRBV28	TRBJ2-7	CASNLRDRGNYEQYF
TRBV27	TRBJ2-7	CASSLSPQGAQYF
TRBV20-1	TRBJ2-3	CSALRVDTQYF
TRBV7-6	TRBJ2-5	CASSLGLAQETQYF
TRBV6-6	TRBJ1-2	CASRGTGNYGYTF
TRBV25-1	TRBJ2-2	CASSGNANTGELFF
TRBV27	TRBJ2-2	CASSFTSDAAGELFF
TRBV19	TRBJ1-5	CASSIEGQPQHF
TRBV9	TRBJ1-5	CASSVGQGRDQPQHF
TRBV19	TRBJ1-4	CASNPTGTYTEKLFF
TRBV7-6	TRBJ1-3	CASSLASLSGNTIYF
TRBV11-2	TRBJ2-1	CASSALLGEQFF
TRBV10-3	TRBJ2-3	CAISVGLAGTTDTQYF
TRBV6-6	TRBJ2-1	CASSYAQREQFF
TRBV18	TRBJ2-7	CASSPGSTATYEQYF
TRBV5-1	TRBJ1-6	CASSSLGTGASNSPLHF
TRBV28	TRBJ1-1	CASSLMPRRGEAFF
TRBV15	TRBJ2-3	CATRTTSTDTQYF
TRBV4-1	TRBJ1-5	CASSRTEDSNQPQHF